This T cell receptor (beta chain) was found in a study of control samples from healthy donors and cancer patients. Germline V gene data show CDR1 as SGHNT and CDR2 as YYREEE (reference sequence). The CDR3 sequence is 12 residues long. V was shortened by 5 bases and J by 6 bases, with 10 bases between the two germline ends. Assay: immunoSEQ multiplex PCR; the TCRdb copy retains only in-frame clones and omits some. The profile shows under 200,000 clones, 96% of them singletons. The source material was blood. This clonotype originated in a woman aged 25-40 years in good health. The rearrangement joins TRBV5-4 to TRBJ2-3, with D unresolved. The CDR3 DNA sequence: TGTGCCAGCAGTTCCGGGTCGGATACGCAGTATTTT. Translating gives CASSSGSDTQYF.